A selection of T cell receptor beta chains follows, all from one sample in a study of CD8 T cells in ankylosing spondylitis. TCRdb ran MiXCR on the 5' RACE reads and lists one entry per CDR3 protein. The sample lists roughly 130,000 distinct CDR3 sequences, around 7% occurring once. Sequencing was done on a sample of blood, either unsorted or a sorted T cell fraction (not recorded which). The receptors here all came from a male donor with ankylosing spondylitis or in good health (not recorded which). Both conserved end residues are part of each CDR3. A D gene is named only where the DNA matches it firmly. Expanded clones are given a class, and other clones once, few, many or no size at all.

CSASGPGASHGYTF,many,TRBV20-1,TRBJ1-2,.
CASSSFSLGNYEQYF,many,TRBV7-2,TRBJ2-7,.
CASSATGAGNTIYF,many,TRBV5-1,TRBJ1-3,TRBD1
CASRLGTGSEEQYF,many,TRBV5-1,TRBJ2-7,TRBD1
CSAILRIRGGELFF,many,TRBV20-1,TRBJ2-2,.
CSAVQETQYF,few,TRBV20-1,TRBJ2-5,.
CASRPSSGANVLTF,few,TRBV27,TRBJ2-6,.
CASSTRTRMNEQFF,many,TRBV6-2/TRBV6-3,TRBJ2-1,TRBD2
CASSASTRDPTQSHSYNEQFF,.,TRBV9,TRBJ2-1,.
CASSAGTADNEKLFF,many,TRBV5-1,TRBJ1-4,TRBD1
CASSLDKGRGNTIYF,many,TRBV5-1,TRBJ1-3,.
CASSLDWRGQGVGNSPLHF,many,TRBV11-1,TRBJ1-6,TRBD1
CASSLYVGGGEKLFF,.,TRBV11-2,TRBJ1-4,.
CASRNEGGYEQYF,many,TRBV12-3/TRBV12-4,TRBJ2-7,.
CASCRAGELFF,many,TRBV27,TRBJ2-2,.
CASSTGTGGIETQYF,.,TRBV7-9,TRBJ2-5,TRBD1
CASSQDRTSGPPPYF,many,TRBV4-3,TRBJ2-7,TRBD2
CASSLSPTGHNYGYTF,many,TRBV27,TRBJ1-2,.
CSTHSGSSYNEQFF,many,TRBV29-1,TRBJ2-1,TRBD2
CSVGQRDRTNTGELFF,many,TRBV29-1,TRBJ2-2,.
CASSPGLSDTGELFF,.,TRBV7-8,TRBJ2-2,.
CASADGYEQFF,.,TRBV5-1,TRBJ2-1,.
CASSLGTGNEQFF,many,TRBV5-6,TRBJ2-1,.
CASSSYRDRVTDEQFF,many,TRBV5-1,TRBJ2-1,TRBD1
CATSRERGGQDTQYF,.,TRBV15,TRBJ2-3,TRBD2
CASSLTVGGRAEAFF,.,TRBV7-9,TRBJ1-1,.
CASSLVEGGESGELFF,many,TRBV7-8,TRBJ2-2,.
CASSTSGTSNEKLFF,many,TRBV5-1,TRBJ1-4,.
CASSIGLAGGSFIGDEQYF,few,TRBV19,TRBJ2-7,TRBD2